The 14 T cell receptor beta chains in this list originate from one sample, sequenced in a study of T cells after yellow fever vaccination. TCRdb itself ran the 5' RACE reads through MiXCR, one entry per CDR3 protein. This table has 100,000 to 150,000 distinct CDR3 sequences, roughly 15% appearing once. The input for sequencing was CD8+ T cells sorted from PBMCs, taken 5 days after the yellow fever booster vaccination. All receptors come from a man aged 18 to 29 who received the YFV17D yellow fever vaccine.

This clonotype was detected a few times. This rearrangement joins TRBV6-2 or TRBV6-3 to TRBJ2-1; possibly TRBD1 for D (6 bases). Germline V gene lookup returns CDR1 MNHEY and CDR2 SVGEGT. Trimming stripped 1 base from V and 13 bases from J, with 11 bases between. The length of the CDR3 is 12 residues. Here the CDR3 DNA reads TGTGCCAGCAGTTACTACAGGGTGGATCAGTTCTTC. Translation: CASSYYRVDQFF.

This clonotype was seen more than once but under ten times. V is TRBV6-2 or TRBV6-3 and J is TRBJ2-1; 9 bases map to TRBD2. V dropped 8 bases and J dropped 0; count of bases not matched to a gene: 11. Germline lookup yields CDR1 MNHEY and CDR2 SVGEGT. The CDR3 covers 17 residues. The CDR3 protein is CASCWRASGTSYNEQFF. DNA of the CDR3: TGTGCCAGCTGCTGGCGGGCTAGCGGGACCTCCTACAATGAGCAGTTCTTC.

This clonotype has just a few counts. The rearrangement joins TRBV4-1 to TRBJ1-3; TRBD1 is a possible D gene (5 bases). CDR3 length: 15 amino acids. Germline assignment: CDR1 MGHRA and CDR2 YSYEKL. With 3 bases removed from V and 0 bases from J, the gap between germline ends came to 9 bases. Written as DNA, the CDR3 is TGCGCCAGCAGCCACCGACAGCTCTCTGGAAACACCATATATTTT. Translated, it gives CASSHRQLSGNTIYF.

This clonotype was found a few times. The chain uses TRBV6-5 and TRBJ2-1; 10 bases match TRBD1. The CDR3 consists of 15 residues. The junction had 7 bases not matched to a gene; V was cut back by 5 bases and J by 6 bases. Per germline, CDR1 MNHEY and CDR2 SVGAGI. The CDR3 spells CASSMGTGVSNEQFF. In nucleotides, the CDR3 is TGTGCCAGCAGTATGGGGACAGGGGTGTCCAATGAGCAGTTCTTC.

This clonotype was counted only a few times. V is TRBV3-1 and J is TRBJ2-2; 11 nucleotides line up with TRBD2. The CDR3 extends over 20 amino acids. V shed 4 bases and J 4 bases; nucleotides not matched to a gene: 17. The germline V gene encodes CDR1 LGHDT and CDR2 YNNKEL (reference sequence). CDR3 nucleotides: TGTGCCAGCAGCCCGCATGGAGGGCTAGCGGGGGGCTCGAGCACCGGGGAGCTGTTTTTT. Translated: CASSPHGGLAGGSSTGELFF.

CDR3 in amino acids: CASSRLYEQYV. The CDR3 DNA sequence: TGTGCCAGCAGCAGGCTATACGAGCAGTACGTC. This chain uses TRBV3-1 with TRBJ2-7; D is unclear. The CDR3 has 11 residues. The germline CDR1 and CDR2 sequences are LGHDT and YNNKEL (reference sequence). Trimming stripped 5 bases from V and 4 bases from J, with 6 bases between.

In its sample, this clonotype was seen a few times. The CDR3 loop reads CSVIDRGRGTDTQYF. The CDR3 DNA reads TGCAGCGTAATAGACAGGGGGCGCGGCACAGATACGCAGTATTTT. J is TRBJ2-3 and V is TRBV29-1, with 10 bases that match TRBD1. Germline V lookup: CDR1 SQVTM, CDR2 ANQGSEA. The CDR3 covers 15 residues. V was clipped by 6 bases and J by 1 base; unmatched bases: 7.

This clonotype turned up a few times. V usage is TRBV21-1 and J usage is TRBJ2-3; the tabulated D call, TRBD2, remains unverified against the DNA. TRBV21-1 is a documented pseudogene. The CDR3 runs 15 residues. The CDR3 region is CASSKPSLGTDTQYF. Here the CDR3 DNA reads TGTGCCAGCAGCAAACCCTCCCTTGGCACAGATACGCAGTATTTT.

In nucleotides, the CDR3 is TGTGCCAGCAGTTTATCGAGGGGGAGGTCTGGAAACACCATATATTTT. Translated, it gives CASSLSRGRSGNTIYF. The chain is built from TRBV28 and TRBJ1-3; perhaps TRBD1 as D (6 bases). Germline values: CDR1 MDHEN, CDR2 SYDVKM. Between the trimmed V and J ends, which lost 1 base and 1 base, there was a span of 11 bases. CDR3 size: 16 residues. Looking up the rest from reference TRBV28 and TRBJ1-3 gives the full variable domain: DVKVTQSSRYLVKRTGEKVFLECVQDMDHENMFWYRQDPGLGLRLIYFSYDVKMKEKGDIPEGYSVSREKKERFSLILESASTNQTSMYLCASSLSRGRSGNTIYFGEGSWLTVV.

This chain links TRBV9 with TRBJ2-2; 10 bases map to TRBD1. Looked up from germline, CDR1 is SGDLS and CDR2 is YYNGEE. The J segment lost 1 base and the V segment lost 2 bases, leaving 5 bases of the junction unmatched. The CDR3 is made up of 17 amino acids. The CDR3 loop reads CASSVLRDRGNTGELFF. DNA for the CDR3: TGTGCCAGCAGCGTGTTAAGGGACAGGGGGAACACCGGGGAGCTGTTTTTT.

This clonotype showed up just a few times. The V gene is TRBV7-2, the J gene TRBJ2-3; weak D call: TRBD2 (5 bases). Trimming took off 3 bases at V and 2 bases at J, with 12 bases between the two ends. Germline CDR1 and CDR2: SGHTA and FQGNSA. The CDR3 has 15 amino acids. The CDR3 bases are TGTGCCAGCAGCTTCTATTCGGGAAACACAGATACGCAGTATTTT. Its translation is CASSFYSGNTDTQYF.

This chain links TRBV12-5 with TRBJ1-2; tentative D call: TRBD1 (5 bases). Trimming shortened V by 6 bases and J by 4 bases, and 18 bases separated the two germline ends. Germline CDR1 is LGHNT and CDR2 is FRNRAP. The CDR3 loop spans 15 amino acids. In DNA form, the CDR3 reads TGTGCTAGTGGCCGAACCCGGGGCCGATTCTATGGCTACACCTTC. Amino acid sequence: CASGRTRGRFYGYTF.

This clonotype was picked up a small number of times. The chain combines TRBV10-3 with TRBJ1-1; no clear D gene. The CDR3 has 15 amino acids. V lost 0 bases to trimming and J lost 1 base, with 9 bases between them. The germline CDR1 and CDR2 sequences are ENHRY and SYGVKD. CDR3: CAISESVGSNTEAFF. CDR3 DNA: TGTGCCATCAGTGAGTCGGTAGGGTCGAACACTGAAGCTTTCTTT.

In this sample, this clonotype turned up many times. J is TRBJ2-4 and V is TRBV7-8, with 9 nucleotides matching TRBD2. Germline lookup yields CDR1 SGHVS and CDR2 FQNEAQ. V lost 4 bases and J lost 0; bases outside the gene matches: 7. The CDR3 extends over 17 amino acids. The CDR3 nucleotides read TGTGCCAGCAGCTCAAGTCGTAGCGGGGGAGCCAAAAACATTCAGTACTTC. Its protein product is CASSSSRSGGAKNIQYF.